Listed here are 8 T cell receptor beta chains from one sample, sequenced in a study of post-analysis software for immune sequencing data. TCR beta cDNA libraries had unique molecular identifiers. TCRdb re-called the PCR reads through MiXCR, storing one row per CDR3 protein. The sample has some 190,000 distinct CDR3 sequences; over 25% are singletons. These receptors are not linked to any known antigen. Broader study findings: Relative to controls, patients had about five TRBV segments at higher frequency, with TRBV5-6, TRBV5-1 and TRBV20-1 among these.

What was sequenced was blood. These receptors all come from a girl between 2 and 17 years old with multiple sclerosis.

The table lists this clonotype with many counts. The chain recombines TRBV5-1 with TRBJ2-7; the match to TRBD1 covers 7 bases. Trimming at V came to 3 bases and at J to 3 bases, leaving 3 bases not matched to a gene. The CDR3 covers 13 residues. In germline, CDR1 is SGHRS, CDR2 YFSETQ. The CDR3 region has the DNA TGCGCCAGCAGCTCCGGGACAGTCTACGAGCAGTACTTC. Its protein product is CASSSGTVYEQYF.

This chain connects TRBV28 to TRBJ1-1, with 7 bases identical to TRBD1. Germline V gene lookup returns CDR1 MDHEN and CDR2 SYDVKM. This CDR3 contains 17 residues. Unmatched junction bases numbered 15, after V lost 5 bases and J lost 3 bases. The CDR3 DNA sequence: TGTGCCAGCAGTCCCCTAGGGGGCCGGGGCAGTTACACTGAAGCTTTCTTT. Translating it yields CASSPLGGRGSYTEAFF. Variable domain in full (rest from reference TRBV28 and TRBJ1-1): DVKVTQSSRYLVKRTGEKVFLECVQDMDHENMFWYRQDPGLGLRLIYFSYDVKMKEKGDIPEGYSVSREKKERFSLILESASTNQTSMYLCASSPLGGRGSYTEAFFGQGTRLTVV.

This clonotype was recorded at least ten times. The genes are TRBV20-1 and TRBJ1-5, with 7 bases identical to TRBD1. In germline, CDR1 is DFQATT, CDR2 SNEGSKA (reference sequence). V lost 3 bases, J lost 6 bases, and 11 bases stayed unmatched. This CDR3 has 15 residues. In nucleotides, the CDR3 is TGCAGTGCTAGTGGGACAGTCCTCCGGGGTCAGCCCCAGCATTTT. Its protein is CSASGTVLRGQPQHF.

For this clonotype: It may be a read error: a sequence one base away is much more abundant. The rearrangement joins TRBV5-1 to TRBJ2-5; D remains unclear. The CDR3 consists of 13 residues. The V and J ends lost 5 bases and 1 base respectively, with 9 bases between them. The germline V gene has CDR1 SGHRS and CDR2 YFSETQ. CDR3 residues: CASRSRVQETQYF. Written as DNA, the CDR3 is TGCGCCAGCAGATCAAGGGTCCAAGAGACCCAGTACTTC.

The sample holds a few counts of this clonotype. The rearrangement uses TRBV5-1 and TRBJ1-1, with 9 bases aligning to TRBD1. The CDR3 loop spans 14 amino acids. Germline V gene data show CDR1 as SGHRS and CDR2 as YFSETQ. V lost 4 bases and J lost 1; bases outside the gene matches: 2. The chain's CDR3 is CASSTGGANTEAFF. The CDR3 bases are TGCGCCAGCAGCACAGGGGGCGCGAACACTGAAGCTTTCTTT.

J is TRBJ1-6 and V is TRBV5-5; perhaps TRBD1 as D (6 bases). Trimming took off 4 bases at V and 7 bases at J, with 12 bases between the two ends. Germline CDR1 SGHKS, CDR2 YYEKEE (reference sequence). CDR3 size: 14 residues. CDR3 loop: CASSPRGENSPLHF. The CDR3 DNA reads TGTGCCAGCAGCCCAAGGGGGGAAAATTCACCCCTCCACTTT.

At least ten counts were recorded for this clonotype. The genes are TRBV6-2 or TRBV6-3 and TRBJ2-6; no reliable D call. Between the trimmed V and J ends, which lost 6 bases and 2 bases, there was a span of 11 bases. CDR3 length: 15 residues. CDR1 and CDR2 (germline): MNHEY, SVGEGT. The CDR3 nucleotides are TGTGCCAGCAGCCAAGTTGGGGCTGGGGCCAACGTCCTGACTTTC. This sequence encodes CASSQVGAGANVLTF.

This clonotype was observed many times. This chain connects TRBV29-1 to TRBJ1-1; 9 positions agree with TRBD1. Germline values: CDR1 SQVTM, CDR2 ANQGSEA. With 3 bases clipped from V and 10 bases from J, the junction kept 15 bases outside the gene matches. This CDR3 has 15 residues. The CDR3 loop reads CSVDAGTGSPGVAFF. CDR3 DNA: TGCAGCGTTGATGCCGGGACAGGGAGCCCGGGTGTAGCTTTCTTT.